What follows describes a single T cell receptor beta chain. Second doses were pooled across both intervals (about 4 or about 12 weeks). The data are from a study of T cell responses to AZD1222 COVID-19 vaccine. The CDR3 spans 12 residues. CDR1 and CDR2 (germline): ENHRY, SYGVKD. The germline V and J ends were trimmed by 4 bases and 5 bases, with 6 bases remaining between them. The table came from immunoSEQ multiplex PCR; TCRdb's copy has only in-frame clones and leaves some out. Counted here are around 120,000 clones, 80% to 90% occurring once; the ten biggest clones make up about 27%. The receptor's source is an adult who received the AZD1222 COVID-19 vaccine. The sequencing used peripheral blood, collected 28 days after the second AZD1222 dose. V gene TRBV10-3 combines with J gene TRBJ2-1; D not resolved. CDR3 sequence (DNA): TGTGCCATCAGTGTAAACAACAATGAGCAGTTCTTC. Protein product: CAISVNNNEQFF.